The 26 T cell receptor beta chains reported below all come from one sample, sequenced in a study of blood T cell repertoires in COVID-19 (dated by TCRdb to 2020 to 2021). Receptors were amplified or captured by the immunoSEQ multiplex PCR assay. TCRdb retrieved this table from immuneACCESS and kept in-frame rearrangements only. Not all clones are present; in checked studies, unresolved V genes account for under half, and no reason is known for the remainder. The sample yields 400,000 or so clones; about 90% were counted once. The ten largest clones represent roughly 0.84% of the sample. The specimen sequenced was peripheral blood. The receptor set was obtained from a man younger than 35 with COVID-19, enrolled during active disease.

This sequence joins TRBV20-1 and TRBJ1-1, with TRBD1 matching over 7 bases. Germline V gene sequence: CDR1 DFQATT, CDR2 SNEGSKA (reference sequence). The CDR3 consists of 13 residues. The junction had 4 bases not matched to a gene; V was cut back by 3 bases and J by 3 bases. DNA of the CDR3: TGCAGTGCTAGTAGACAGGGCGACACTGAAGCTTTCTTT. Residues: CSASRQGDTEAFF.

The J gene is TRBJ2-3, the V gene TRBV29-1; 8 bases are shared with TRBD2. The CDR3 has 13 amino acids. With 6 bases clipped from V and 7 bases from J, the junction kept 9 bases outside the gene matches. Germline V gene data show CDR1 as SQVTM and CDR2 as ANQGSEA. The CDR3 loop reads CSVDSGSSNTQYF. The CDR3 nucleotides are TGCAGCGTAGACAGCGGGAGCTCGAATACGCAGTATTTT.

This clone was found once. The chain's CDR3 is CASSILGGDGTEAFF. As DNA, the CDR3 is TGTGCCAGCAGCATCCTAGGGGGGGACGGCACTGAAGCTTTCTTT. The J gene is TRBJ1-1, the V gene TRBV5-4; a weak D match, TRBD1 (6 bases). Germline CDR1 is SGHNT and CDR2 is YYREEE (reference sequence). V was pared by 4 bases and J by 4 bases, with 17 bases between. The CDR3 spans 15 residues. The complete variable domain, with remaining parts taken from reference TRBV5-4 and TRBJ1-1, reads ETGVTQSPTHLIKTRGQQVTLRCSSQSGHNTVSWYQQALGQGPQFIFQYYREEENGRGNFPPRFSGLQFPNYSSELNVNALELDDSALYLCASSILGGDGTEAFFGQGTRLTVV.

The chain recombines TRBV19 with TRBJ1-5; TRBD1 aligns across 10 bases. Germline V gene lookup returns CDR1 LNHDA and CDR2 SQIVND (reference sequence). V shed 7 bases and J 5 bases; nucleotides not matched to a gene: 5. This CDR3 is built from 14 residues. The CDR3 spells CASKTGTGDQPQHF. Here the CDR3 DNA reads TGTGCCAGTAAAACCGGGACAGGGGATCAGCCCCAGCATTTT.

This clone has more than one count but fewer than ten. V and J are TRBV5-1 and TRBJ2-5; 12 bases are a match to TRBD2. The V segment lost 4 bases and the J segment 3 bases; nucleotides outside the gene matches: 10. CDR3 length equals 17 residues. Germline V gene data show CDR1 as SGHRS and CDR2 as YFSETQ. The CDR3 bases are TGCGCCAGCAGCCCAGGAATCCGACTAGCGGGAGAAGAGACCCAGTACTTC. It encodes CASSPGIRLAGEETQYF.

This chain connects TRBV24-1 to TRBJ2-3, with TRBD2 as a possible D gene (6 bases). Per germline, CDR1 KGHDR and CDR2 SFDVKD. Trimming cost V 9 bases and J 0 bases, with 18 bases left between them. The CDR3 has 16 amino acids. The CDR3 sequence is CATAPGLLTSTDTQYF. The CDR3 bases are TGTGCCACCGCTCCGGGACTCCTTACTAGCACAGATACGCAGTATTTT.

This clone came up once. The V gene is TRBV19, the J gene TRBJ1-5, with D perhaps matching TRBD1 (6 bases). V dropped 5 bases and J dropped 3 bases, with 20 bases sitting between them. Germline V gene lookup returns CDR1 LNHDA and CDR2 SQIVND (reference sequence). The CDR3 is 17 amino acids. CDR3: CASSPDFTGNSNQPQHF. The CDR3 nucleotides are TGTGCCAGTAGTCCAGATTTTACAGGGAACTCCAATCAGCCCCAGCATTTT.

The chain recombines TRBV19 with TRBJ2-1, with a possible D match to TRBD2 (5 bases). V was shortened by 1 base and J by 7 bases, with 14 bases between the two germline ends. The CDR3 sequence is 15 residues long. Per germline, CDR1 LNHDA and CDR2 SQIVND (reference sequence). This CDR3 is CASSIVRALSNEQFF. CDR3 coding DNA: TGTGCCAGTAGTATAGTGAGGGCTTTAAGTAATGAGCAGTTCTTC.

This clone was recorded once. The chain carries TRBV2 and TRBJ1-2, with D unclear. Germline assignment: CDR1 SNHLY and CDR2 FYNNEI. The CDR3 runs 16 residues. Trimming removed 3 bases from V and 1 base from J, with 15 bases in between. CDR3 sequence reads: CASSDPGSDLNYGYTF. In DNA, the CDR3 is TGTGCCAGCAGTGACCCTGGTAGCGACCTTAACTATGGCTACACCTTC.

This chain links TRBV7-3 with TRBJ1-1; D is possibly TRBD1 (5 bases). Germline V lookup: CDR1 SGHTA, CDR2 FQGTGA. Trimming shortened V by 5 bases and J by 4 bases, and 11 bases separated the two germline ends. CDR3 size: 13 residues. CDR3: CASSPGRGTEAFF. CDR3 DNA sequence: TGTGCCAGCAGCCCGGGGAGGGGCACTGAAGCTTTCTTT.

The CDR3 DNA sequence: TGCGCCAGCAGCTTGAGGGTGGGAGGAGAGACCCAGTACTTC. Translating gives CASSLRVGGETQYF. The rearrangement joins TRBV5-1 to TRBJ2-5; possible D gene TRBD2, 6 bases. CDR3 length equals 14 residues. Germline V gives CDR1 SGHRS, CDR2 YFSETQ. Trimming left V 1 base short and J 4 bases short, with 11 bases between.

The CDR3 is CASSPSGSGVEQYF. CDR3 coding DNA: TGTGCCAGCAGCCCCTCAGGATCAGGGGTTGAGCAGTACTTC. The rearrangement uses TRBV7-9 and TRBJ2-7; D perhaps matches TRBD1 (6 bases). Germline V gene lookup returns CDR1 SEHNR and CDR2 FQNEAQ (reference sequence). Trimming took off 5 bases at V and 7 bases at J, with 18 bases between the two ends. The CDR3 runs 14 residues.

The chain has TRBV4-1 and TRBJ1-2; D gene ambiguous. V shed 0 bases and J shed 8 bases, with 7 bases lying between them. Germline V CDR1 and CDR2: MGHRA, YSYEKL. CDR3 length: 12 residues. The CDR3 loop is CASSQDQEGYTF. The CDR3 nucleotides are TGCGCCAGCAGCCAAGACCAGGAAGGCTACACCTTC.

The chain links TRBV19 to TRBJ1-5; 7 positions match TRBD1. This CDR3 is built from 13 residues. J lost 6 bases, V lost 5 bases, and 4 bases had no gene match. Germline V gene data show CDR1 as LNHDA and CDR2 as SQIVND (reference sequence). In DNA, the CDR3 is TGTGCCAGTAGTCCAGGGGACAGTCAGCCCCAGCATTTT. Its protein product is CASSPGDSQPQHF.

This chain connects TRBV10-3 to TRBJ2-5, with D perhaps matching TRBD1 (5 bases). Trimming took off 6 bases at V and 5 bases at J, with 19 bases between the two ends. The germline V gene encodes CDR1 ENHRY and CDR2 SYGVKD. The CDR3 runs 15 residues. The CDR3: CAISPQGTVLETQYF. The CDR3 coding sequence is TGTGCCATCAGCCCTCAGGGTACCGTCCTGGAGACCCAGTACTTC.

This rearrangement joins TRBV5-6 to TRBJ1-2; D call uncertain. V lost 4 bases to trimming and J lost 2 bases, with 24 bases between them. In germline, CDR1 is SGHDT, CDR2 YYEEEE. The CDR3 spans 18 residues. The CDR3 here is CASSDSRVGIHQNYGYTF. DNA of the CDR3: TGTGCCAGCAGCGACTCCCGGGTAGGAATACACCAAAACTATGGCTACACCTTC.

This rearrangement joins TRBV13 to TRBJ1-6, with D perhaps TRBD1 (6 bases). Germline V gene data show CDR1 as PRHDT and CDR2 as FYEKMQ (reference sequence). The CDR3 is 14 residues long. The V and J ends lost 7 bases and 5 bases respectively, with 12 bases between them. The CDR3 here is CASKEDRDNSPLHF. The CDR3 DNA follows: TGTGCCAGCAAGGAGGACAGAGATAATTCACCCCTCCACTTT.

V and J are TRBV18 and TRBJ2-7; 11 positions agree with TRBD1. This CDR3 region has 15 residues. Germline CDR1 reads KGHSH; CDR2 reads LQKENI. With V trimmed by 5 bases and J by 3 bases, 6 bases remained unmatched. CDR3 region: CASSLRTGGFYEQYF. In DNA, the CDR3 is TGTGCCAGCTCATTAAGGACAGGGGGCTTCTACGAGCAGTACTTC.

The rearrangement joins TRBV6-5 to TRBJ1-2; 7 bases agree with TRBD1. CDR1 and CDR2 from the germline V gene are MNHEY and SVGAGI. There are 16 residues in the CDR3. V gave up 4 bases and J gave up 0 bases; unmatched junction bases: 8. The DNA for the CDR3 is TGTGCCAGCAGTTTCTCGGGACAGCGAACTAACTATGGCTACACCTTC. Protein sequence: CASSFSGQRTNYGYTF.

This clone has more than one count but fewer than ten. The chain joins TRBV27 to TRBJ1-5, with a weak D call TRBD1 (6 bases). This CDR3 has 12 residues. Trimming took off 5 bases at V and 10 bases at J, with 12 bases between the two ends. From germline, CDR1 is MNHEY and CDR2 SMNVEV (reference sequence). The CDR3 region has the DNA TGTGCCAGCAGTGCCCGGGGGGGCCCCCAGCATTTT. This encodes CASSARGGPQHF.

The CDR3 region has the DNA TGTGCCAGCAGTCGCAGGGGTCCTGGAGAAGGCAATCAGCCCCAGCATTTT. Its translation is CASSRRGPGEGNQPQHF. V gene TRBV2 combines with J gene TRBJ1-5, with D possibly matching TRBD1 (6 bases). Germline CDR1 and CDR2: SNHLY and FYNNEI. The CDR3 runs to 17 residues. Trimming shortened V by 5 bases and J by 2 bases, and 19 bases separated the two germline ends.

The chain links TRBV2 to TRBJ2-1; 8 nucleotides line up with TRBD2. Trimming removed 4 bases from V and 6 bases from J; junction bases left unmatched: 8. Per germline, CDR1 SNHLY and CDR2 FYNNEI. This CDR3 has 15 residues. CDR3 in amino acids: CASSVVAGSINEQFF. The DNA of the CDR3 is TGTGCCAGCAGTGTTGTAGCGGGATCAATCAATGAGCAGTTCTTC.

This chain joins TRBV2 and TRBJ2-3, with TRBD1 matching over 10 bases. The CDR3 consists of 14 residues. From germline, CDR1 is SNHLY and CDR2 FYNNEI. V lost 5 bases to trimming and J lost 6 bases; unmatched junction nucleotides: 5. CDR3 DNA: TGTGCCAGCAGTTCCGGGACAGGGGCTGATACGCAGTATTTT. Translation: CASSSGTGADTQYF.

The chain has TRBV7-3 and TRBJ2-7, with 13 positions matching TRBD2. Germline CDR1 and CDR2: SGHTA and FQGTGA. V was clipped by 5 bases and J by 2 bases; unmatched bases: 3. The CDR3 is 15 amino acids. CDR3: CASSPGLAGPYEQYF. The CDR3 DNA follows: TGTGCCAGCAGCCCGGGACTAGCGGGACCCTACGAGCAGTACTTC.

This chain uses TRBV10-3 with TRBJ2-2; 12 bases map to TRBD2. The CDR3 has 15 residues. Germline V gene sequence: CDR1 ENHRY, CDR2 SYGVKD. V shed 5 bases and J 4 bases; nucleotides not matched to a gene: 2. The chain's CDR3 is CAISPGLAGTGELFF. CDR3 sequence (DNA): TGTGCCATCAGTCCGGGACTAGCGGGCACCGGGGAGCTGTTTTTT.

The chain couples TRBV12-5 to TRBJ2-2; TRBD2 might be the D (6 bases). Germline CDR1 LGHNT, CDR2 FRNRAP. The CDR3 runs 16 residues. The germline V and J ends were trimmed by 2 bases and 6 bases, with 16 bases remaining between them. Here the CDR3 reads CASGLSRGSSAGELFF. The CDR3 DNA sequence: TGTGCTAGTGGTTTGTCTCGGGGGAGTAGCGCCGGGGAGCTGTTTTTT.